The clone carrying this T cell receptor beta chain was counted ten times or more. Its antigen is not identified. These data originate in a study of T cells in Graves' hyperthyroidism and ophthalmopathy. Amplified TCR beta CDR3 regions came from RNA transcripts. In the first-round RT-PCR of the TCR CDR3, the HTBI primer set was used. TCRdb recomputed calls from the multiplex PCR reads with MiXCR, one row per CDR3 protein. The sample lists hundreds of thousands of distinct CDR3 sequences, about 15% occurring once. V was clipped by 6 bases and J by 0 bases, with 11 bases between them. Germline V lookup: CDR1 MDHEN, CDR2 SYDVKM. CDR3 length: 14 amino acids. General observations from the study: Most clonotypes expanded in thyroid above 0.001 were likewise present in blood. By a 13 V-J model, ophthalmopathy was set apart from stable hyperthyroidism.

Each diagnosis drew on symptoms, thyroxine, TRAb, thyroid ultrasound and orbital computed tomography findings. Sequencing used blood. This receptor was identified in a woman aged 25 to 39 with Graves' hyperthyroidism. The chain joins TRBV28 to TRBJ1-2; D is perhaps TRBD1 (6 bases). CDR3 protein: CASRVGGANYGYTF. CDR3 nucleotide sequence: TGTGCCAGCAGGGTAGGGGGGGCTAACTATGGCTACACCTTC.